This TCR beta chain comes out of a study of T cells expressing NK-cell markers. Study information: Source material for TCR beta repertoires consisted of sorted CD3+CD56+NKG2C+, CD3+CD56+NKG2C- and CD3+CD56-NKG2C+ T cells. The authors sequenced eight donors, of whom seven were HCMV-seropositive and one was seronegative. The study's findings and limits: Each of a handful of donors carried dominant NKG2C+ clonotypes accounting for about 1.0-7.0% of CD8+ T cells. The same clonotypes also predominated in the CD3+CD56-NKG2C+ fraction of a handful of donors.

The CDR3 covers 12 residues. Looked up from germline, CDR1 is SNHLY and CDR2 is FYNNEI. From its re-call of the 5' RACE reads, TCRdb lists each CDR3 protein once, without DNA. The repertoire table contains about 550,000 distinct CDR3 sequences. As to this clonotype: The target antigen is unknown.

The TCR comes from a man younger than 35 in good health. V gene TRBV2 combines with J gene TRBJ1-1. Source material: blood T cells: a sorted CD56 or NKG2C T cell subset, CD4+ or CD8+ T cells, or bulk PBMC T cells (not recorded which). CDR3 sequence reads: CASSVVGSRAFF.